A single sample gave rise to the 17 T cell receptor beta chains below, sequenced in a study of T-cell reconstitution after alpha-beta-depleted transplantation in children. Unique molecular identifiers were built into the TCRbeta library. Using its own MiXCR run on the PCR reads, TCRdb lists one record per CDR3 protein. The data show 480,000 or so distinct CDR3 sequences, 10% to 13% seen once. The sequenced sample was PBMCs, obtained before TCRalphabeta/CD19-depleted stem cell transplant. These receptors all come from a child aged 2-15 years with inherited bone marrow failure, due to receive a stem cell transplant.

This clonotype was seen many times. The chain uses TRBV20-1 and TRBJ2-1; D uncertain. V was pared by 1 base and J by 3 bases, with 4 bases between. Germline CDR1 is DFQATT and CDR2 is SNEGSKA (reference sequence). The CDR3 runs to 12 residues. In nucleotides, the CDR3 is TGCAGTGCTAGAGCCTTCTACAATGAGCAGTTCTTC. This gives the protein CSARAFYNEQFF.

This clonotype has a handful of counts. The chain employs TRBV20-1 and TRBJ2-7; D could derive from TRBD1 or TRBD2 (5 bases each). V was shortened by 6 bases and J by 2 bases, with 14 bases between the two germline ends. Germline assignment: CDR1 DFQATT and CDR2 SNEGSKA (reference sequence). This CDR3 contains 13 residues. In DNA, the CDR3 is TGCAGTGCCCGAGAGGGGTTTACCTACGAGCAGTACTTC. It codes for CSAREGFTYEQYF.

This clonotype was observed many times. The chain recombines TRBV12-3 or TRBV12-4 with TRBJ2-2; D gene ambiguous. The CDR3 is 13 residues long. The germline V and J ends were trimmed by 3 bases and 5 bases, with 7 bases remaining between them. CDR3 DNA: TGTGCCAGCAGTTTCACGGGTACCGGGGAGCTGTTTTTT. This sequence encodes CASSFTGTGELFF.

This clonotype was recorded at least ten times. V is TRBV3-1 and J is TRBJ2-4; 10 bases are a match to TRBD2. CDR3 length: 15 amino acids. Looked up from germline, CDR1 is LGHDT and CDR2 is YNNKEL (reference sequence). After removal of 2 bases from V and 9 bases from J, the junction contained 7 bases not matched to a gene. CDR3 nucleotide sequence: TGTGCCAGCAGCCAATCTTTTACTAGCGGGACCATTCAGTACTTC. Its protein is CASSQSFTSGTIQYF.

This clonotype was counted a few times. The V call is TRBV28, the J call TRBJ2-1; TRBD2 is a possible D gene (6 bases). Germline values: CDR1 MDHEN, CDR2 SYDVKM. This CDR3 has 15 amino acids. Trimming stripped 5 bases from V and 3 bases from J, with 14 bases between. The chain's CDR3 is CASSPRLGLYNEQFF. DNA for the CDR3: TGTGCCAGCAGTCCCCGGTTGGGACTCTACAATGAGCAGTTCTTC. Full variable domain (missing parts from reference TRBV28 and TRBJ2-1): DVKVTQSSRYLVKRTGEKVFLECVQDMDHENMFWYRQDPGLGLRLIYFSYDVKMKEKGDIPEGYSVSREKKERFSLILESASTNQTSMYLCASSPRLGLYNEQFFGPGTRLTVL.

This chain joins TRBV10-1 and TRBJ1-2; no clear D gene. The germline V and J ends were trimmed by 0 bases and 6 bases, with 5 bases remaining between them. The CDR3 has 12 residues. CDR1 and CDR2 (germline): WNHNN, SYGVQD (reference sequence). The CDR3 region has the DNA TGCGCCAGCAGTGAGTCGCGAGATGGCTACACCTTC. It translates to CASSESRDGYTF.

Details on this clonotype: A read error is possible here, since a much larger clone lies one base away. V gene TRBV20-1 combines with J gene TRBJ2-7; D is possibly TRBD2 (7 bases). Germline CDR1 is DFQATT and CDR2 is SNEGSKA (reference sequence). The CDR3 runs 14 residues. V lost 0 bases, J lost 9 bases, and 18 bases lay in between. The CDR3 nucleotides read TGCAGTGCTAGAGATGGGGGGCGGGAGCAAAGGCAGTACTTC. Amino acid sequence: CSARDGGREQRQYF.

This clonotype has at least ten counts. J is TRBJ2-6 and V is TRBV11-2; TRBD1 is a possible D gene (6 bases). Trimming took 5 bases from V and 0 from J, leaving 23 bases between them. CDR1 is SGHAT and CDR2 is FQNNGV in the germline V gene. There are 20 residues in the CDR3. CDR3 nucleotides: TGTGCCAGCAGCCCGTCGGACAGTAACTTCCTTAGCTCTGGGGCCAACGTCCTGACTTTC. This translates into CASSPSDSNFLSSGANVLTF.

This clonotype has ten or more counts. The rearrangement joins TRBV20-1 to TRBJ2-1, with TRBD2 identical over 10 bases. Trimming cost V 7 bases and J 13 bases; bases outside gene matches: 10. The V gene's germline CDR1 is DFQATT and CDR2 SNEGSKA (reference sequence). This CDR3 contains 12 residues. CDR3 sequence (DNA): TGCAGTGGGACTAGCGGCTTTCGACGTCAGTTCTTC. Translation: CSGTSGFRRQFF.

This clonotype was observed many times. For the CDR3, the DNA is TGCAGTGCTAGTTGGACTAAGTTCAATGAGCAGTTCTTC. Protein product: CSASWTKFNEQFF. The V gene is TRBV20-1, the J gene TRBJ2-1; tentative D call: TRBD2 (6 bases). Between the trimmed V and J ends, which lost 3 bases and 6 bases, there was a span of 12 bases. Germline CDR1 is DFQATT and CDR2 is SNEGSKA (reference sequence). The CDR3 runs to 13 residues.

The chain has TRBV20-1 and TRBJ2-1, with 7 bases matching TRBD2. Germline trimming cut 1 base from V and 7 bases from J; bases unmatched to any gene: 10. From germline, CDR1 is DFQATT and CDR2 SNEGSKA (reference sequence). The CDR3 totals 15 residues. Written as DNA, the CDR3 is TGCAGTGCTAGAGGCGGACTAGACAGTGCGAATGAGCAGTTCTTC. This sequence encodes CSARGGLDSANEQFF.

This clonotype has a count of ten or more. The genes are TRBV30 and TRBJ2-1; D gene unclear. CDR3 length: 12 amino acids. Trimming removed 8 bases from V and 9 bases from J, with 17 bases in between. Germline CDR1 is GTSNPN and CDR2 is SVGIG (reference sequence). The CDR3 reads CALGEPRGEQFF. The CDR3 nucleotides read TGTGCCCTGGGCGAGCCCCGTGGTGAGCAGTTCTTC.

The chain recombines TRBV7-9 with TRBJ2-1; D is unclear. The CDR3 is 14 residues long. Germline assignment: CDR1 SEHNR and CDR2 FQNEAQ (reference sequence). V shed 6 bases and J shed 0 bases, with 9 bases lying between them. The CDR3 coding sequence is TGTGCCAGCAGGGGGTGGGACTCCTACAATGAGCAGTTCTTC. It encodes CASRGWDSYNEQFF.

This clonotype was observed a few times. The V call is TRBV10-3, the J call TRBJ2-4, with D perhaps matching TRBD2 (5 bases). Trimming pared 0 bases from V and 3 bases from J, leaving 12 bases between. Germline lookup yields CDR1 ENHRY and CDR2 SYGVKD. The CDR3 covers 16 residues. CDR3: CAISESAGRGKNIQYF. The CDR3 nucleotides are TGTGCCATCAGTGAGTCTGCAGGCCGGGGCAAAAACATTCAGTACTTC.

The chain links TRBV30 to TRBJ2-1; the D gene is possibly TRBD2 (6 bases). CDR3 length: 14 amino acids. Trimming pared 4 bases from V and 4 bases from J, leaving 14 bases between. From germline, CDR1 is GTSNPN and CDR2 SVGIG (reference sequence). DNA of the CDR3: TGTGCCTGGACTCGGGGGACTGGTTACAATGAGCAGTTCTTC. Its protein is CAWTRGTGYNEQFF.

The table lists this clonotype with many counts. This rearrangement joins TRBV7-2 to TRBJ2-1; the D gene is possibly TRBD2 (5 bases). Germline V gene lookup returns CDR1 SGHTA and CDR2 FQGNSA. The CDR3 sequence is 17 residues long. Trimming removed 3 bases from V and 0 bases from J, with 15 bases in between. As DNA, the CDR3 is TGTGCCAGCAGCTTCCCCCAAGGACTCAGCTCCTACAATGAGCAGTTCTTC. Translated: CASSFPQGLSSYNEQFF.

This clonotype was recorded many times. V usage is TRBV12-3 or TRBV12-4 and J usage is TRBJ2-7; D not certain. This CDR3 has 14 amino acids. V lost 3 bases to trimming and J lost 1 base, with 10 bases between them. The CDR3 nucleotides read TGTGCCAGCAGTTTGATGAGTTTGTCCTACGAGCAGTACTTC. Encoded protein: CASSLMSLSYEQYF.